These 22 T cell receptor beta chains came from one sample sequenced in a study of T cells in tuberculosis. Cells were sorted from thawed PBMC rested overnight and stained with GMM-loaded CD1B tetramer, viability dye and anti-CD3. The CD1B tetramers carried C32 glucose monomycolate purified from Rhodococcus equi. Generated by immunoSEQ multiplex PCR, the TCRdb table keeps only in-frame clones and is missing some. The table shows about 88,000 clones, with approximately 90% occurring only once. Sequenced material: CD1b-GMM tetramer-negative cells sorted from PBMCs. These receptors originate from an adult woman with latent tuberculosis.

In its sample, this clone was seen once. The J gene is TRBJ2-7, the V gene TRBV5-1; 9 bases are shared with TRBD1. The length of the CDR3 is 13 residues. The V segment lost 6 bases and the J segment 6 bases; nucleotides outside the gene matches: 7. Germline V gives CDR1 SGHRS, CDR2 YFSETQ. The CDR3 reads CASTRTGDREQYF. In nucleotides, the CDR3 is TGCGCCAGCACTAGGACAGGGGATCGCGAGCAGTACTTC.

This rearrangement joins TRBV7-2 to TRBJ2-5, with D possibly being TRBD2 (6 bases). The germline V and J ends were trimmed by 6 bases and 3 bases, with 11 bases remaining between them. There are 13 residues in the CDR3. Germline-derived CDR1 and CDR2 are SGHTA and FQGNSA. The CDR3 protein is CASSQWGEETQYF. The CDR3 DNA reads TGTGCCAGCAGTCAATGGGGGGAAGAGACCCAGTACTTC.

This clone occurred once. The chain carries TRBV7-9 and TRBJ2-1, with 11 nucleotides matching TRBD1. CDR3 size: 16 residues. The germline CDR1 and CDR2 sequences are SEHNR and FQNEAQ (reference sequence). V was pared by 5 bases and J by 7 bases, with 10 bases of the junction left unmatched. The CDR3 DNA follows: TGTGCCAGCAGCAAGGGGGACAGGGGGGCAGGGAATGAGCAGTTCTTC. It specifies CASSKGDRGAGNEQFF.

V is TRBV29-1 and J is TRBJ2-1; 9 bases are shared with TRBD1. The CDR3 has 14 residues. Germline V gene lookup returns CDR1 SQVTM and CDR2 ANQGSEA. Losses at the gene ends were 3 bases for V and 4 bases for J; bases not matched to a gene: 4. CDR3 protein: CSVDGTGTYNEQFF. DNA for the CDR3: TGCAGCGTTGATGGGACAGGGACTTACAATGAGCAGTTCTTC.

A remark on this clone: The junction and the germline gene differ at one end; a read error may be behind it. The rearrangement uses TRBV5-1 and TRBJ2-3; 7 nucleotides agree with TRBD1. This CDR3 spans 15 amino acids. Per the germline V gene, CDR1 is SGHRS and CDR2 is YFSETQ. The CDR3 loop is CASSLKGATTDMQYF. The DNA for the CDR3 is TGCGCCAGCAGCTTGAAGGGGGCGACCACAGATATGCAGTATTTT.

The chain is built from TRBV6-5 and TRBJ2-6; D gene uncertain. The V end lost 5 bases, the J end lost 0 bases, and 8 bases lay between the germline ends. This CDR3 has 15 amino acids. Germline V CDR1 and CDR2: MNHEY, SVGAGI. The CDR3: CASSPTVSGANVLTF. The CDR3 nucleotides are TGTGCCAGCAGTCCAACAGTCTCTGGGGCCAACGTCCTGACTTTC.

The J gene is TRBJ2-7, the V gene TRBV27, with D tentatively TRBD1 (7 bases). From germline, CDR1 is MNHEY and CDR2 SMNVEV (reference sequence). The germline V and J ends were trimmed by 5 bases and 6 bases, with 20 bases remaining between them. The CDR3 runs 15 residues. The CDR3 DNA sequence: TGTGCCAGCAGTACCCAGGGGGGCCGGAGGTCCGAGCAGTACGTC. This codes for CASSTQGGRRSEQYV.

The J gene is TRBJ1-3, the V gene TRBV30; D unclear. The germline V gene has CDR1 GTSNPN and CDR2 SVGIG (reference sequence). Trimming took off 0 bases at V and 0 bases at J, with 9 bases between the two ends. This CDR3 region has 15 residues. The CDR3 region is CAWSVIEGSGNTIYF. The DNA for the CDR3 is TGTGCCTGGAGTGTAATCGAGGGCTCTGGAAACACCATATATTTT.

V usage is TRBV28 and J usage is TRBJ1-2; weak D call: TRBD1 (5 bases). Germline V CDR1 and CDR2: MDHEN, SYDVKM. V gave up 5 bases and J gave up 5 bases, with 15 bases separating them. There are 14 residues in the CDR3. The DNA for the CDR3 is TGTGCCAGCAGTCAGCCGGATGGGACTTATGGCTACACCTTC. The encoded protein is CASSQPDGTYGYTF.

CDR3 residues: CASMRWTEAFF. Written as DNA, the CDR3 is TGTGCCAGCATGAGATGGACTGAAGCTTTCTTT. V and J are TRBV2 and TRBJ1-1, with D uncertain. The CDR3 runs to 11 residues. V was shortened by 7 bases and J by 5 bases, with 8 bases between the two germline ends. Germline V gene sequence: CDR1 SNHLY, CDR2 FYNNEI.

This chain uses TRBV6-5 with TRBJ1-5, with a weak D call TRBD1 (5 bases). The CDR3 runs 14 residues. Germline V gene lookup returns CDR1 MNHEY and CDR2 SVGAGI. The V gene lost 6 bases and the J gene lost 0 bases, with 9 bases spanning the gap. The CDR3: CASSPGGSNQPQHF. The CDR3 DNA sequence: TGTGCCAGCAGCCCCGGGGGTAGCAATCAGCCCCAGCATTTT.

The chain uses TRBV9 and TRBJ2-2, with D possibly TRBD2 on 5 matching bases. The germline V gene encodes CDR1 SGDLS and CDR2 YYNGEE. The CDR3 contains 18 residues. V gave up 0 bases and J gave up 2 bases, with 17 bases separating them. The CDR3, as DNA: TGTGCCAGCAGCGTAGTCGAGGAGGACCTTTTTAACACCGGGGAGCTGTTTTTT. It specifies CASSVVEEDLFNTGELFF.

The V call is TRBV5-6, the J call TRBJ2-1; D perhaps matches TRBD2 (6 bases). V was cut by 1 base and J by 4 bases, with 12 bases left in between. CDR1 is SGHDT, CDR2 YYEEEE, per germline. This CDR3 has 15 amino acids. The CDR3 loop is CASSLPAGRYNEQFF. The CDR3 DNA reads as TGTGCCAGCAGCTTGCCCGCAGGGAGGTACAATGAGCAGTTCTTC.

Only a few counts were recorded for this clone. The rearrangement joins TRBV19 to TRBJ1-4, with 9 bases aligning to TRBD1. Germline values: CDR1 LNHDA, CDR2 SQIVND (reference sequence). The CDR3 length is 14 residues. J lost 10 bases, V lost 2 bases, and 5 bases had no gene match. DNA of the CDR3: TGTGCCAGTAGTATATGGGACAGGGAGGGAAAACTGTTTTTT. Translation: CASSIWDREGKLFF. Full variable domain (outside the CDR3, taken from reference TRBV19 and TRBJ1-4): DGGITQSPKYLFRKEGQNVTLSCEQNLNHDAMYWYRQDPGQGLRLIYYSQIVNDFQKGDIAEGYSVSREKKESFPLTVTSAQKNPTAFYLCASSIWDREGKLFFGSGTQLSVL.

The chain carries TRBV29-1 and TRBJ1-4, with D possibly being TRBD1 (6 bases). The CDR3 consists of 11 residues. CDR1 is SQVTM, CDR2 ANQGSEA, per germline. Trimming shortened V by 7 bases and J by 6 bases, and 9 bases separated the two germline ends. CDR3 bases: TGCAGCGGGGGACAAGATGAAAAACTGTTTTTT. It specifies CSGGQDEKLFF.

This chain uses TRBV6-1 with TRBJ2-7; TRBD2 aligns across 11 bases. Germline lookup yields CDR1 MNHNS and CDR2 SASEGT. V lost 7 bases, J lost 3 bases, and 5 bases stayed unmatched. This CDR3 is built from 14 residues. In nucleotides, the CDR3 is TGTGCCAGCATCCTGACTAGCGGGGTCTACGAGCAGTACTTC. Encoded protein: CASILTSGVYEQYF.

The rearrangement uses TRBV30 and TRBJ2-7, with 7 positions matching TRBD1. Losses at the gene ends were 3 bases for V and 3 bases for J; bases not matched to a gene: 2. This CDR3 spans 12 amino acids. Per the germline V gene, CDR1 is GTSNPN and CDR2 is SVGIG (reference sequence). In nucleotides, the CDR3 is TGTGCCTGGAGCTCAGGGGGCTACGAGCAGTACTTC. This encodes CAWSSGGYEQYF.

This chain uses TRBV5-4 with TRBJ1-1; TRBD1 agrees at 9 bases. Trimming at V came to 4 bases and at J to 4 bases, leaving 8 bases not matched to a gene. Germline CDR1 and CDR2: SGHNT and YYREEE (reference sequence). The CDR3 is 15 amino acids. The chain's CDR3 is CASSQEDRGSTEAFF. For the CDR3, the DNA is TGTGCCAGCAGCCAGGAGGACAGGGGAAGCACTGAAGCTTTCTTT.

CDR3: CASRGTGGDLFSNQPQHF. In DNA form, the CDR3 reads TGTGCCAGCAGGGGGACAGGGGGCGATTTATTTAGCAATCAGCCCCAGCATTTT. The chain is built from TRBV28 and TRBJ1-5; 12 nucleotides align to TRBD1. Germline CDR1 and CDR2: MDHEN and SYDVKM. CDR3 length equals 18 residues. Germline trimming cut 6 bases from V and 0 bases from J; bases unmatched to any gene: 9.

This clone was detected only a few times. The chain employs TRBV20-1 and TRBJ1-4; a weak D match, TRBD1 (6 bases). This CDR3 has 11 amino acids. Trimming took 2 bases from V and 8 from J, leaving 6 bases between them. The germline V gene has CDR1 DFQATT and CDR2 SNEGSKA (reference sequence). The DNA for the CDR3 is TGCAGTGCTAGACAGGGGGAAAAACTGTTTTTT. Its protein is CSARQGEKLFF.

This sequence joins TRBV6-1 and TRBJ1-3; the D gene is possibly TRBD1 (6 bases). V was pared by 10 bases and J by 4 bases, with 8 bases between. Looked up from germline, CDR1 is MNHNS and CDR2 is SASEGT. This CDR3 region has 11 residues. This chain's CDR3 is CATDRGNTIYF. CDR3 nucleotide sequence: TGTGCCACCGACAGGGGAAACACCATATATTTT.

The chain employs TRBV18 and TRBJ2-7; 10 bases fit TRBD1. The V segment lost 4 bases and the J segment 6 bases; nucleotides outside the gene matches: 3. This CDR3 is 13 amino acids long. Looked up from germline, CDR1 is KGHSH and CDR2 is LQKENI. CDR3 DNA: TGTGCCAGCTCACGGACAGGGGGGTCCGAGCAGTACTTC. The encoded protein is CASSRTGGSEQYF.